This TCR beta chain derives from a study of beta chain features in type 1 diabetes (dated by TCRdb to about 2018). Background for the entire study: No differences in mean age, gender distribution, total cell number or subset yield were found between patients and healthy donors. Regulatory and stem cell-like memory subsets were isolated from only 8 patients and roughly 8 healthy donors, whereas naive and central memory subsets came from all 30 or so donors. In the study, recently diagnosed type 1 diabetes patients and matched healthy donors were compared on the TCRB repertoires of their sorted circulating CD4+ T cell subsets. Across all samples, approximately 100 million sorted cells were examined, and cell number per subset correlated strongly with RNA yield.

The germline ends are 17 bases apart after V is trimmed by 0 bases and J by 10 bases. According to the germline V gene, CDR1 reads LGHNA and CDR2 reads YNFKEQ. The CDR3, cysteine through phenylalanine, is 15 amino acids long. The CDR3 DNA has 45 bases and is translated from base 1. This clone was picked up a small number of times. Its antigen specificity is not known. Qualities for individual bases were not recorded, and no much larger clone is one base off. What the study reported, not specific to this receptor: Naive, central memory and regulatory TCRB repertoires appeared to be more alike among patients than among healthy donors. Patients with type 1 diabetes made fewer insertions and deleted more nucleotides at VDJ recombination sites, implying thymic rearrangement abnormalities. Sequencing cDNA rather than genomic DNA could over-represent highly expressing activated cells, although activation and CD3 levels did not differ between groups. HLA sub-analyses involved small numbers of individuals, so any influence of HLA type on TCRB rearrangement remained unresolved. In all four CD4+ subsets, TCRB CDR3 length was moderately but significantly shorter in type 1 diabetes patients. PCR might favor shorter templates, but patient and control samples were amplified and corrected together, so any skew would affect both groups equally.

Each donor gave one peripheral blood draw, around 100 mL on average, collected into heparinised tubes. A BD FACSAria II and a panel including CD45RO, CCR7, CD25, CD127, CD95 and CD27 were used to sort naive, central memory, regulatory and stem cell-like memory CD4+ T cells. All sorted populations exceeded 95% purity. PBMCs were isolated right away by Lymphoprep density gradient centrifugation and were stained directly, without culture. To minimize batch effects, samples were stained and sorted in pairs, one healthy donor with one patient per experiment. The High Capacity cDNA Reverse Transcription Kit was used to reverse transcribe all of the isolated RNA, meaning that expressed TCRB transcripts were what got sequenced. Deep immunoSEQ sequencing was applied to naive, central memory and regulatory T cell samples, giving an average of roughly 3.5 million total reads per sample. Sorted cells were lysed in RLT buffer and RNA was extracted with DNase-treated RNeasy Micro or Mini kits, depending on cell number. Each cell subset was processed on its own to prevent cross-contamination, while patient and healthy donor samples were processed together. The immunoSEQ multiplex PCR was used to amplify TCRB sequences from cDNA, yielding 87-bp fragments that span the CDR3 region. Amplicons were sequenced on the Illumina HiSeq platform. In the source study's methods: Synthetic template baselines were used to correct PCR bias computationally, reads within Hamming distance 2 were collapsed together, and singletons that could not be merged were discarded. Reads were aligned against IMGT to assign V, D and J genes, CDR3 length and insertions or deletions at six rearrangement sites. Within each subset, clonotype counts were normalized to sorted cell number, after which true diversity and Gini coefficients were computed with the tcR R package. The overlap coefficient, calculated on TCRB nucleotide sequences, was used to measure repertoire sharing. In its TCRdb copy, this immuneACCESS table keeps in-frame sequences only and misses some clones. Where compared with another copy, unresolved V genes explain less than half of these, and the others have no known cause. The V and J calls and the clone size are those of that table, but D and trimming were determined from the DNA. The sample table shows approximately 120,000 clones, and roughly 17% are seen once. Together, the top ten hold around 2.7% of the sample.

Recombination joined TRBV4-2 with TRBJ2-3; TRBD1 is a possible D gene, resting on 7 matching bases. This TCR came from a man between 18 and 35 years old with type 1 diabetes. The sample was central memory CD4+ T cells from blood. CDR3 region: CASSQDSSGRGAQYF. The DNA sequence is as follows: TGTGCCAGCAGCCAAGATAGTAGCGGCAGGGGGGCGCAGTATTTT.